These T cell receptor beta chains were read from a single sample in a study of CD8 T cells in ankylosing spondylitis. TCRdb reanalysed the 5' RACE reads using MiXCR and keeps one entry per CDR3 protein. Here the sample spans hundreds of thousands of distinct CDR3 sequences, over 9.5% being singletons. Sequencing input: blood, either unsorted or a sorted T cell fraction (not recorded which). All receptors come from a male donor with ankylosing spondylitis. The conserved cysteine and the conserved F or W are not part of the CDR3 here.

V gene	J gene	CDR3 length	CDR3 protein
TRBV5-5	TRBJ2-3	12	ASSPGTHTDTQY
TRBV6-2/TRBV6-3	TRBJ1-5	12	ASSSTGPNQPQH
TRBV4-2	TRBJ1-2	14	ASSHEQGARRYGYT
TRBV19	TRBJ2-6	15	ASSIVAGALGANVLT
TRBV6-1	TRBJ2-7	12	ASRRGQGQYEQY
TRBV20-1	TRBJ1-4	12	SARVRGLSEKLF
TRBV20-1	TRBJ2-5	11	SALDFGQETQY
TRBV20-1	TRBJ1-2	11	SAETGWVRGYT
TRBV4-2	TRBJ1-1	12	ASGRVEVFTEAF
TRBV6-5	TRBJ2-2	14	ASSSLAGQNTGELF
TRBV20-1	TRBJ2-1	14	SAREPSGGYYNEQF
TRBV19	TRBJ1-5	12	ASSALGPVRPQH
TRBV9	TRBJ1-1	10	ASSAPGGEAF
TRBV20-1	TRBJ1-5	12	SARPYYSNQPQH
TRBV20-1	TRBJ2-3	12	SARDLTGADTQY
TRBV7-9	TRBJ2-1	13	ASSLAPQGYNEQF
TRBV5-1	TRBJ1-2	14	ASSFVQGARYNGYT
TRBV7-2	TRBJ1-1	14	ASSLALTGGHTEAF
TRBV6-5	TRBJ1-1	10	ASSYFGRDAF
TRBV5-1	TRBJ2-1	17	ASSVLATRGKRGYNEQF
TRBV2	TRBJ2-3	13	ASGGTSGDTDTQY
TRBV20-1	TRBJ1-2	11	SVAARGTYGYT
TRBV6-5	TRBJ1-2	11	ASSYGSGVGYT
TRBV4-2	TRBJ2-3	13	ASSQRGGGSDTQY
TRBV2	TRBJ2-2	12	ATGGDSNTGELF
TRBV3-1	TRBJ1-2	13	ASSHLDRTGYGYT
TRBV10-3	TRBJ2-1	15	AISPQTSRTPYNEQF
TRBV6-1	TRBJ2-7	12	ASRIAGGLDEQY
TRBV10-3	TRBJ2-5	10	AISARSETQY
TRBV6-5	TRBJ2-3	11	ASSYRSADTQY
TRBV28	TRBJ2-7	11	ASSLPLDGEQY
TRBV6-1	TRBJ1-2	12	ASSLTGTRYGYT
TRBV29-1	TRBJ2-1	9	SVVSKNEQF
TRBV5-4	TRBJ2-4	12	ASSLGIAKNIQY
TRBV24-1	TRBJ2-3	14	ATSDWTSGVTDTQY
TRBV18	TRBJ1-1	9	ASSPSTEAF
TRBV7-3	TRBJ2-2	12	ASSPSRRTGELF
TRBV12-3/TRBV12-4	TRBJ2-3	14	ASSSRVAGELDTQY
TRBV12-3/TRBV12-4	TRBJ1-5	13	ASRPVGGGNQPQH
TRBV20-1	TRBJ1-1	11	SAITFLNTEAF
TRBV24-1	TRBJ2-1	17	ATSDLAALPGESYNEQF